The rows below give T cell receptor beta chains drawn from one sample of a study of neurological immune-mediated disorders. TCRdb analysed the 5' RACE reads with MiXCR anew, one entry per CDR3 protein. Here the sample spans roughly 62,000 distinct CDR3 sequences, 9.5% to 12% being singletons. Sequenced input: PBMCs. These receptors came from a man aged 55 to 70 in good health. Each CDR3 is given with its conserved first and last residue. D genes are given only for firm matches. Size values are once, few and many counts, or a class for expanded clones, and some rows have none.

cdr3_aa: CASSQDRARPSVWVGYTF
cdr3_nt: TGTGCCAGCAGCCAAGATCGGGCCAGGCCATCTGTGTGGGTTGGCTACACCTTC
v_call: TRBV3-1
j_call: TRBJ1-2
clone_size: many
d_call: NA
cdr3_length: 18

cdr3_aa: CASSLVLREDEQFF
cdr3_nt: TGCGCCAGCAGCTTGGTTCTAAGGGAGGATGAGCAGTTCTTC
v_call: TRBV5-1
j_call: TRBJ2-1
clone_size: once
d_call: NA
cdr3_length: 14

cdr3_aa: CASSYVTIGGSYNEQFF
cdr3_nt: TGTGCCAGCAGTTACGTAACCATAGGAGGCTCCTACAATGAGCAGTTCTTC
v_call: TRBV12-3/TRBV12-4
j_call: TRBJ2-1
clone_size: many
d_call: NA
cdr3_length: 17

cdr3_aa: CASSLNTGELFF
cdr3_nt: TGTGCCAGCAGTTTGAATACCGGGGAGCTGTTTTTT
v_call: TRBV12-3/TRBV12-4
j_call: TRBJ2-2
clone_size: many
d_call: NA
cdr3_length: 12

cdr3_aa: CASSETGGYEQYF
cdr3_nt: TGCGCCAGCAGCGAGACAGGGGGGTACGAGCAGTACTTC
v_call: TRBV5-1
j_call: TRBJ2-7
clone_size: many
d_call: TRBD1
cdr3_length: 13

cdr3_aa: CASSRGLGETQYF
cdr3_nt: TGTGCCAGTTCGAGGGGGCTTGGCGAGACCCAGTACTTC
v_call: TRBV28
j_call: TRBJ2-5
clone_size: few
d_call: TRBD1
cdr3_length: 13

cdr3_aa: CASSRASWDDEQFF
cdr3_nt: TGTGCCAGCAGCCGGGCTAGCTGGGACGATGAGCAGTTCTTC
v_call: TRBV5-4
j_call: TRBJ2-1
clone_size: once
d_call: NA
cdr3_length: 14

cdr3_aa: CASSLPRRGETQYF
cdr3_nt: TGTGCCAGCAGCTTACCCCGAAGGGGGGAGACCCAGTACTTC
v_call: TRBV7-2
j_call: TRBJ2-5
clone_size: many
d_call: NA
cdr3_length: 14

cdr3_aa: CSSSLASLVLGGTDTQYF
cdr3_nt: TGCTCCAGCAGCTTGGCCAGTCTGGTCCTAGGTGGAACAGATACGCAGTATTTT
v_call: TRBV5-1
j_call: TRBJ2-3
clone_size: NA
d_call: NA
cdr3_length: 18

cdr3_aa: CASSRGSSSPLHF
cdr3_nt: TGTGCCAGCAGCCGGGGGTCCAGCTCACCCCTCCACTTT
v_call: TRBV6-2/TRBV6-3
j_call: TRBJ1-6
clone_size: many
d_call: NA
cdr3_length: 13

cdr3_aa: CASSYWSAGSRETQYF
cdr3_nt: TGTGCCAGCAGTTACTGGAGCGCGGGTTCACGGGAGACCCAGTACTTC
v_call: TRBV6-2/TRBV6-3
j_call: TRBJ2-5
clone_size: many
d_call: NA
cdr3_length: 16

cdr3_aa: CASIGGSGNTIYF
cdr3_nt: TGTGCCAGCATAGGAGGATCTGGAAACACCATATATTTT
v_call: TRBV28
j_call: TRBJ1-3
clone_size: many
d_call: NA
cdr3_length: 13

cdr3_aa: CSARRHSTQNTEAFF
cdr3_nt: TGCAGTGCTAGGCGACACTCGACACAGAACACTGAAGCTTTCTTT
v_call: TRBV20-1
j_call: TRBJ1-1
clone_size: few
d_call: NA
cdr3_length: 15

cdr3_aa: CASSLRGQGKNTGELFF
cdr3_nt: TGCGCCAGCAGCCTTCGGGGACAGGGAAAGAACACCGGGGAGCTGTTTTTT
v_call: TRBV5-1
j_call: TRBJ2-2
clone_size: many
d_call: TRBD1
cdr3_length: 17

cdr3_aa: CASSLGGDSYEQYF
cdr3_nt: TGCGCCAGCAGCTTGGGGGGAGACTCCTACGAGCAGTACTTC
v_call: TRBV5-1
j_call: TRBJ2-7
clone_size: many
d_call: NA
cdr3_length: 14

cdr3_aa: CASRGVGLYEQYF
cdr3_nt: TGTGCCAGCAGGGGGGTCGGTCTCTACGAGCAGTACTTC
v_call: TRBV7-2
j_call: TRBJ2-7
clone_size: many
d_call: NA
cdr3_length: 13

cdr3_aa: CSACISDRGSEAFF
cdr3_nt: TGCAGTGCTTGTATTAGCGACAGGGGCTCTGAAGCTTTCTTT
v_call: TRBV20-1
j_call: TRBJ1-1
clone_size: many
d_call: TRBD1
cdr3_length: 14

cdr3_aa: CARSTPGQGSEQDF
cdr3_nt: TGTGCCAGGAGCACCCCGGGACAGGGGTCAGAGCAGGACTTC
v_call: TRBV3-1
j_call: TRBJ2-7
clone_size: NA
d_call: TRBD1
cdr3_length: 14

cdr3_aa: CATAGDLTGGSDEQFF
cdr3_nt: TGTGCCACTGCGGGGGATCTAACGGGGGGGAGCGATGAGCAGTTCTTC
v_call: TRBV15
j_call: TRBJ2-1
clone_size: NA
d_call: TRBD2
cdr3_length: 16

cdr3_aa: CASSLRQVYSNQPQHF
cdr3_nt: TGTGCCAGCAGTTTAAGACAGGTCTATAGCAATCAGCCCCAGCATTTT
v_call: TRBV28
j_call: TRBJ1-5
clone_size: many
d_call: NA
cdr3_length: 16

cdr3_aa: CAWETTGVSYEQYF
cdr3_nt: TGTGCCTGGGAGACTACAGGGGTCTCCTACGAGCAGTACTTC
v_call: TRBV30
j_call: TRBJ2-7
clone_size: many
d_call: TRBD1
cdr3_length: 14

cdr3_aa: CATSRDEGREQYF
cdr3_nt: TGTGCCACCAGCAGAGATGAGGGGCGAGAGCAGTACTTC
v_call: TRBV15
j_call: TRBJ2-7
clone_size: many
d_call: NA
cdr3_length: 13

cdr3_aa: CASKDPFGGGYTF
cdr3_nt: TGCGCCAGCAAGGACCCCTTCGGAGGTGGCTACACCTTC
v_call: TRBV10-2
j_call: TRBJ1-2
clone_size: many
d_call: NA
cdr3_length: 13

cdr3_aa: CSAITGTEVTPGYTF
cdr3_nt: TGCAGTGCCATTACCGGGACAGAAGTAACGCCGGGCTACACCTTC
v_call: TRBV20-1
j_call: TRBJ1-2
clone_size: many
d_call: TRBD1
cdr3_length: 15

cdr3_aa: CASSSTGAGYTF
cdr3_nt: TGTGCCAGCAGCTCCACAGGAGCTGGCTACACCTTC
v_call: TRBV7-2
j_call: TRBJ1-2
clone_size: many
d_call: NA
cdr3_length: 12

cdr3_aa: CASSGSGTSGASTDTQYF
cdr3_nt: TGTGCCAGCAGCGGATCCGGGACTAGCGGGGCAAGCACAGATACGCAGTATTTT
v_call: TRBV9
j_call: TRBJ2-3
clone_size: many
d_call: TRBD2
cdr3_length: 18

cdr3_aa: CASSHEGDYGNTIYF
cdr3_nt: TGTGCCAGCAGCCATGAAGGGGATTATGGAAACACCATATATTTT
v_call: TRBV3-1
j_call: TRBJ1-3
clone_size: many
d_call: NA
cdr3_length: 15

cdr3_aa: CASSRTGRNQPQHF
cdr3_nt: TGTGCCAGCAGTAGGACAGGCCGCAATCAGCCCCAGCATTTT
v_call: TRBV12-3/TRBV12-4
j_call: TRBJ1-5
clone_size: many
d_call: TRBD1
cdr3_length: 14

cdr3_aa: CSVVGSGGYEQYF
cdr3_nt: TGCAGTGTAGTAGGTAGCGGGGGCTACGAGCAGTACTTC
v_call: TRBV20-1
j_call: TRBJ2-7
clone_size: many
d_call: TRBD2
cdr3_length: 13

cdr3_aa: CASSFLTGSNQPQHF
cdr3_nt: TGTGCCAGCAGCTTCTTGACAGGGTCAAATCAGCCCCAGCATTTT
v_call: TRBV5-5
j_call: TRBJ1-5
clone_size: many
d_call: TRBD1
cdr3_length: 15

cdr3_aa: CASSPSDRNYGYTF
cdr3_nt: TGTGCCAGCAGCCCCTCGGACAGGAACTATGGCTACACCTTC
v_call: TRBV7-9
j_call: TRBJ1-2
clone_size: many
d_call: TRBD1
cdr3_length: 14

cdr3_aa: CSAAAGTGQPQHF
cdr3_nt: TGCAGTGCCGCCGCCGGGACAGGGCAGCCCCAGCATTTT
v_call: TRBV20-1
j_call: TRBJ1-5
clone_size: many
d_call: TRBD1
cdr3_length: 13

cdr3_aa: CASSVSGNYGYTF
cdr3_nt: TGTGCCAGCAGTGTTTCAGGGAACTATGGCTACACCTTC
v_call: TRBV12-3/TRBV12-4
j_call: TRBJ1-2
clone_size: NA
d_call: NA
cdr3_length: 13

cdr3_aa: CASNSPGPRYSWEQYF
cdr3_nt: TGTGCCAGCAACTCACCGGGACCCCGGTATTCGTGGGAGCAGTACTTC
v_call: TRBV21-1
j_call: TRBJ2-7
clone_size: many
d_call: NA
cdr3_length: 16

cdr3_aa: CASTMRGDQPQHF
cdr3_nt: TGTGCCAGCACTATGCGGGGGGATCAGCCCCAGCATTTT
v_call: TRBV7-2
j_call: TRBJ1-5
clone_size: many
d_call: NA
cdr3_length: 13

cdr3_aa: CSVDIGGGNYEQYF
cdr3_nt: TGCAGCGTTGATATCGGGGGAGGTAACTACGAGCAGTACTTC
v_call: TRBV29-1
j_call: TRBJ2-7
clone_size: many
d_call: NA
cdr3_length: 14

cdr3_aa: CASRGTSGSSYEQYF
cdr3_nt: TGTGCCAGCAGGGGGACTAGCGGGTCCTCCTACGAGCAGTACTTC
v_call: TRBV27
j_call: TRBJ2-7
clone_size: many
d_call: TRBD2
cdr3_length: 15

cdr3_aa: CASSPGQGKNIQYF
cdr3_nt: TGTGCCAGCAGCCCGGGACAGGGAAAAAACATTCAGTACTTC
v_call: TRBV7-2
j_call: TRBJ2-4
clone_size: many
d_call: TRBD1
cdr3_length: 14

cdr3_aa: CASSLGNRAHEQYF
cdr3_nt: TGCGCCAGCAGTCTTGGAAACAGGGCTCACGAGCAGTACTTC
v_call: TRBV5-1
j_call: TRBJ2-7
clone_size: many
d_call: NA
cdr3_length: 14

cdr3_aa: CSVSRGGPYNEQFF
cdr3_nt: TGCAGTGTGTCCCGGGGGGGTCCCTACAATGAGCAGTTCTTC
v_call: TRBV20-1
j_call: TRBJ2-1
clone_size: many
d_call: TRBD2
cdr3_length: 14

cdr3_aa: CASISPRQGRTEAFF
cdr3_nt: TGTGCCAGCATAAGTCCCAGACAGGGGCGGACTGAAGCTTTCTTT
v_call: TRBV12-3/TRBV12-4
j_call: TRBJ1-1
clone_size: many
d_call: TRBD1
cdr3_length: 15

cdr3_aa: CASSPRDRGSFTEAFF
cdr3_nt: TGTGCCAGCAGTCCCCGGGACAGGGGAAGTTTTACTGAAGCTTTCTTT
v_call: TRBV6-6
j_call: TRBJ1-1
clone_size: many
d_call: TRBD1
cdr3_length: 16

cdr3_aa: CSARGTSGGRYNEQFF
cdr3_nt: TGCAGTGCTCGGGGGACTAGCGGGGGACGATACAATGAGCAGTTCTTC
v_call: TRBV20-1
j_call: TRBJ2-1
clone_size: many
d_call: TRBD2
cdr3_length: 16

cdr3_aa: CSVGDLGGETQYF
cdr3_nt: TGCAGCGTCGGAGACCTAGGTGGGGAGACCCAGTACTTC
v_call: TRBV29-1
j_call: TRBJ2-5
clone_size: many
d_call: NA
cdr3_length: 13

cdr3_aa: CASSIGTNTEAFF
cdr3_nt: TGTGCCAGTAGTATTGGCACGAACACTGAAGCTTTCTTT
v_call: TRBV19
j_call: TRBJ1-1
clone_size: NA
d_call: NA
cdr3_length: 13

cdr3_aa: CASSAAGGLHNEQFF
cdr3_nt: TGTGCCAGCAGTGCAGCGGGGGGGCTTCACAATGAGCAGTTCTTC
v_call: TRBV6-4
j_call: TRBJ2-1
clone_size: many
d_call: TRBD2
cdr3_length: 15

cdr3_aa: CSARDREGLSNQPQHF
cdr3_nt: TGCAGTGCTAGAGATCGGGAGGGGCTTAGCAATCAGCCCCAGCATTTT
v_call: TRBV20-1
j_call: TRBJ1-5
clone_size: many
d_call: NA
cdr3_length: 16

cdr3_aa: CASSFQGRGTYEQYF
cdr3_nt: TGTGCCAGCAGTTTCCAGGGTAGGGGCACCTACGAGCAGTACTTC
v_call: TRBV6-6
j_call: TRBJ2-7
clone_size: many
d_call: NA
cdr3_length: 15

cdr3_aa: CASSDGVRVTGELFF
cdr3_nt: TGTGCCAGCAGTGACGGGGTGAGAGTGACCGGGGAGCTGTTTTTT
v_call: TRBV6-5
j_call: TRBJ2-2
clone_size: many
d_call: NA
cdr3_length: 15

cdr3_aa: CSAREPDRSTRDTQYF
cdr3_nt: TGCAGTGCTAGGGAGCCGGACAGGAGTACCAGAGATACGCAGTATTTT
v_call: TRBV20-1
j_call: TRBJ2-3
clone_size: many
d_call: TRBD1
cdr3_length: 16

cdr3_aa: CASSLALAGVETQYF
cdr3_nt: TGTGCCAGCAGCTTAGCACTAGCGGGAGTAGAGACCCAGTACTTC
v_call: TRBV7-2
j_call: TRBJ2-5
clone_size: NA
d_call: TRBD2
cdr3_length: 15

cdr3_aa: CASSPPGLAPYNEQFF
cdr3_nt: TGTGCCAGCAGCCCCCCGGGACTAGCGCCTTACAATGAGCAGTTCTTC
v_call: TRBV7-2
j_call: TRBJ2-1
clone_size: many
d_call: TRBD2
cdr3_length: 16

cdr3_aa: CASLSGQANYGYTF
cdr3_nt: TGTGCCAGCTTATCTGGACAGGCTAACTATGGCTACACCTTC
v_call: TRBV6-1
j_call: TRBJ1-2
clone_size: many
d_call: TRBD1
cdr3_length: 14

cdr3_aa: CSAREWDRGQETQYF
cdr3_nt: TGCAGTGCTAGAGAATGGGACAGGGGGCAAGAGACCCAGTACTTC
v_call: TRBV20-1
j_call: TRBJ2-5
clone_size: many
d_call: TRBD1
cdr3_length: 15

cdr3_aa: CAWMVSANTEAFF
cdr3_nt: TGTGCCTGGATGGTCAGTGCGAACACTGAAGCTTTCTTT
v_call: TRBV30
j_call: TRBJ1-1
clone_size: NA
d_call: NA
cdr3_length: 13

cdr3_aa: CASSSGQNYGYTF
cdr3_nt: TGCGCCAGCAGCTCGGGACAGAACTATGGCTACACCTTC
v_call: TRBV5-1
j_call: TRBJ1-2
clone_size: many
d_call: TRBD1
cdr3_length: 13

cdr3_aa: CASSVDLGGLRGNTIYF
cdr3_nt: TGTGCCAGCAGCGTAGATCTTGGCGGGCTACGTGGAAACACCATATATTTT
v_call: TRBV9
j_call: TRBJ1-3
clone_size: many
d_call: NA
cdr3_length: 17

cdr3_aa: CATAFLQETQYF
cdr3_nt: TGTGCCACTGCCTTCCTCCAAGAGACCCAGTACTTC
v_call: TRBV7-8
j_call: TRBJ2-5
clone_size: many
d_call: NA
cdr3_length: 12

cdr3_aa: CASSLGGAYSNQPQHF
cdr3_nt: TGTGCCAGCAGCTTGGGGGGGGCCTATAGCAATCAGCCCCAGCATTTT
v_call: TRBV7-2
j_call: TRBJ1-5
clone_size: many
d_call: NA
cdr3_length: 16